This T cell receptor (beta chain) was sequenced for a study of cytomegalovirus exposure and HLA in healthy donors. Study results and caveats: Most TCR sequences showed up rarely, but some public TCRs showed up in many donors.

This CDR3 has 15 amino acids. The PCR had 60 Vbeta and 13 Jbeta primers. Produced via immunoSEQ multiplex PCR; TCRdb's table is partial and in-frame only. This sample has approximately 100,000 clones; 60% to 85% occur once, and the top ten carry around 2.7%. In the case of this clone: As yet, its antigen is unknown.

This receptor was taken from a male donor in good health and CMV-seropositive. The rearrangement uses TRBV21-1 and TRBJ2-2; the table gives TRBD2 as D, unverified against the DNA. TRBV21-1 is recorded as a pseudogene. Sequencing used PBMCs. The CDR3, as DNA: TGTGCCAGCAGCAAGCGAAAAGCAATCACCGGGGAGCTGTTTTTT. It yields the protein CASSKRKAITGELFF.